This passage covers 32 T cell receptor beta chains from one sample sequenced in a study of T cell changes during pregnancy in multiple sclerosis. TCRdb's copy holds only in-frame clones and misses some; the assay was immunoSEQ multiplex PCR. This sample has under 70,000 clones, with roughly 92% found just once. The input for sequencing was peripheral blood, taken in the third trimester of pregnancy. These receptors were obtained from a female donor in good health, enrolled as a control in a pregnancy study.

This clone was seen a handful of times. The gene calls are TRBV4-1 and TRBJ1-1; 8 nucleotides match TRBD1. The CDR3 is 14 residues long. The V and J ends lost 5 bases and 1 base, in that order; junction bases with no gene match: 3. The germline V gene encodes CDR1 MGHRA and CDR2 YSYEKL. The DNA of the CDR3 is TGCGCCAGCAGCGCGGACAGGGAGAACACTGAAGCTTTCTTT. Its protein is CASSADRENTEAFF.

This chain uses TRBV7-9 with TRBJ1-4, with TRBD1 identical over 8 bases. Germline V gene data show CDR1 as SEHNR and CDR2 as FQNEAQ (reference sequence). The V and J ends lost 4 bases and 4 bases, in that order; junction bases with no gene match: 8. This CDR3 contains 16 residues. CDR3 sequence (DNA): TGTGCCAGCAGCTCTGTCGACAGGGGTGGTAATGAAAAACTGTTTTTT. This gives the protein CASSSVDRGGNEKLFF.

This chain links TRBV9 with TRBJ2-1; D gene ambiguous. This CDR3 contains 16 residues. Germline values: CDR1 SGDLS, CDR2 YYNGEE. Trimming shortened V by 1 base and J by 0 bases, and 11 bases separated the two germline ends. The CDR3 loop is CASSVQRGPSYNEQFF. CDR3 nucleotides: TGTGCCAGCAGCGTACAGAGAGGCCCCTCCTACAATGAGCAGTTCTTC. The variable domain in full, completed from reference TRBV9 and TRBJ2-1, reads DSGVTQTPKHLITATGQRVTLRCSPRSGDLSVYWYQQSLDQGLQFLIQYYNGEERAKGNILERFSAQQFPDLHSELNLSSLELGDSALYFCASSVQRGPSYNEQFFGPGTRLTVL.

The chain links TRBV27 to TRBJ2-2, with 7 bases that match TRBD2. Looked up from germline, CDR1 is MNHEY and CDR2 is SMNVEV (reference sequence). The CDR3 is 13 amino acids. Unmatched junction bases numbered 4, after V lost 10 bases and J lost 2 bases. CDR3 in DNA: TGTGCCACCGGGACTATAAACACCGGGGAGCTGTTTTTT. It translates to CATGTINTGELFF.

This chain connects TRBV28 to TRBJ2-3; TRBD2 agrees at 10 bases. In germline, CDR1 is MDHEN, CDR2 SYDVKM. The CDR3 is 19 residues long. Trimming cost V 6 bases and J 5 bases; bases outside gene matches: 20. This CDR3 is CASSRTPFSGRLGGDTQYF. DNA for the CDR3: TGTGCCAGCAGCCGAACCCCCTTTAGCGGGAGGCTGGGGGGAGATACGCAGTATTTT.

This clone was found once. The chain has TRBV27 and TRBJ2-3, with TRBD2 identical over 7 bases. In germline, CDR1 is MNHEY, CDR2 SMNVEV (reference sequence). J lost 2 bases, V lost 4 bases, and 9 bases had no gene match. This CDR3 comprises 16 residues. The CDR3 DNA reads TGTGCCAGCAGTTATCCTTCCCGGGGGGTCACAGATACGCAGTATTTT. It yields the protein CASSYPSRGVTDTQYF.

The V and J genes are TRBV5-1 and TRBJ2-3, with TRBD2 as a possible D gene (5 bases). CDR3 length: 13 residues. Trimming pared 4 bases from V and 6 bases from J, leaving 12 bases between. Germline lookup yields CDR1 SGHRS and CDR2 YFSETQ. CDR3 protein: CASSVAKTDTQYF. The CDR3, as DNA: TGCGCCAGCAGCGTAGCGAAGACCGATACGCAGTATTTT.

The rearrangement links TRBV25-1 to TRBJ2-5, with 8 nucleotides matching TRBD2. Trimming cost V 5 bases and J 1 base; bases outside gene matches: 3. The germline gives CDR1 MGHDK, CDR2 SYGVNS. The CDR3 spans 14 residues. For the CDR3, the DNA is TGTGCCAGCAGTCGGGAGGGTTTCCAAGAGACCCAGTACTTC. It translates to CASSREGFQETQYF. Complete variable domain (other parts from reference TRBV25-1 and TRBJ2-5): EADIYQTPRYLVIGTGKKITLECSQTMGHDKMYWYQQDPGMELHLIHYSYGVNSTEKGDLSSESTVSRIRTEHFPLTLESARPSHTSQYLCASSREGFQETQYFGPGTRLLVL.

This chain joins TRBV6-4 and TRBJ1-6; TRBD1 is a possible D gene (5 bases). The germline V gene encodes CDR1 MRHNA and CDR2 SNTAGT. CDR3 size: 13 residues. V was cut by 3 bases and J by 11 bases, with 11 bases left in between. The CDR3 here is CASSDFGGAPLHF. Here the CDR3 DNA reads TGTGCCAGCAGTGATTTCGGGGGGGCACCCCTCCACTTT.

The chain employs TRBV6-5 and TRBJ2-7; D gene ambiguous. Trimming pared 5 bases from V and 5 bases from J, leaving 7 bases between. The CDR3 runs to 11 residues. Germline V gives CDR1 MNHEY, CDR2 SVGAGI. The CDR3 bases are TGTGCCAGCAGTGGGCACAACGAGCAGTACTTC. It is translated as CASSGHNEQYF.

The chain has TRBV7-6 and TRBJ1-3; TRBD1 is a possible D gene (6 bases). Germline V gene data show CDR1 as SGHVS and CDR2 as FNYEAQ. The CDR3 has 14 amino acids. Trimming removed 7 bases from V and 4 bases from J, with 14 bases in between. CDR3 amino acids: CASMRGAQGNTIYF. The CDR3 DNA reads TGTGCCAGCATGCGGGGGGCGCAAGGAAACACCATATATTTT. Filled out from reference TRBV7-6 and TRBJ1-3, the complete variable domain reads GAGVSQSPRYKVTKRGQDVALRCDPISGHVSLYWYRQALGQGPEFLTYFNYEAQQDKSGLPNDRFSAERPEGSISTLTIQRTEQRDSAMYRCASMRGAQGNTIYFGEGSWLTVV.

The rearrangement uses TRBV2 and TRBJ2-1; tentative D call: TRBD2 (5 bases). CDR1 and CDR2 from the germline V gene are SNHLY and FYNNEI. V dropped 5 bases and J dropped 3 bases, with 8 bases sitting between them. The CDR3 is 13 residues long. This CDR3 is CASSFSDYNEQFF. The CDR3 bases are TGTGCCAGCAGTTTTAGCGACTACAATGAGCAGTTCTTC.

V gene TRBV6-5 combines with J gene TRBJ2-3; 7 nucleotides agree with TRBD2. With V trimmed by 6 bases and J by 4 bases, 7 bases remained unmatched. Germline V gene lookup returns CDR1 MNHEY and CDR2 SVGAGI. The CDR3 has 14 amino acids. CDR3 sequence (DNA): TGTGCCAGCAGGCGGACTAGTCACGCAGATACGCAGTATTTT. It translates to CASRRTSHADTQYF.

V gene TRBV27 combines with J gene TRBJ2-1; 10 bases line up with TRBD2. J was trimmed by 7 bases and V by 2 bases; bases with no gene match: 5. The CDR3 length is 15 residues. Looked up from germline, CDR1 is MNHEY and CDR2 is SMNVEV (reference sequence). The CDR3 is CASSLTSGIMNEQFF. In nucleotides, the CDR3 is TGTGCCAGCAGTTTAACTAGCGGGATCATGAATGAGCAGTTCTTC.

The V call is TRBV7-9, the J call TRBJ2-5, with TRBD2 matching 8 bases. Unmatched junction bases numbered 5, after V lost 3 bases and J lost 2 bases. The CDR3 totals 15 residues. The germline gives CDR1 SEHNR, CDR2 FQNEAQ (reference sequence). The CDR3 coding sequence is TGTGCCAGCAGCTTTAGCGGGACATCACAAGAGACCCAGTACTTC. Residues: CASSFSGTSQETQYF.

This CDR3 is CASSVGLAYEQYF. The CDR3 DNA sequence: TGTGCCAGCAGTGTGGGGCTAGCGTACGAGCAGTACTTC. The chain combines TRBV2 with TRBJ2-7; D is perhaps TRBD2 (6 bases). V was clipped by 4 bases and J by 4 bases, with 11 bases between them. CDR1 is SNHLY, CDR2 FYNNEI, per germline. There are 13 residues in the CDR3.

The sample holds one count of this clone. The chain combines TRBV29-1 with TRBJ1-2; TRBD1 agrees at 7 bases. The germline V gene encodes CDR1 SQVTM and CDR2 ANQGSEA. V shed 2 bases, J shed 0 bases, and the junction held 6 bases outside the gene matches. The CDR3 contains 15 residues. CDR3 DNA: TGCAGCGTTGAAAACAGGGGACGAGCTAACTATGGCTACACCTTC. It codes for CSVENRGRANYGYTF.

This clone came up once. The chain joins TRBV7-3 to TRBJ1-1; D is unresolved. Trimming pared 6 bases from V and 2 bases from J, leaving 10 bases between. The CDR3 loop spans 13 amino acids. CDR1 and CDR2 from the germline V gene are SGHTA and FQGTGA. The CDR3 DNA is TGTGCCAGCAGTCTTACACCCAACACTGAAGCTTTCTTT. Amino acids: CASSLTPNTEAFF.

The rearrangement links TRBV5-1 to TRBJ2-3, with D possibly matching TRBD2 (5 bases). The germline CDR1 and CDR2 sequences are SGHRS and YFSETQ. V was clipped by 3 bases and J by 0 bases, with 11 bases between them. This CDR3 spans 15 amino acids. The CDR3, as DNA: TGCGCCAGCAGCTCGACTACCACTAGCACAGATACGCAGTATTTT. Translation gives CASSSTTTSTDTQYF.

This clone was seen once. The chain is built from TRBV5-4 and TRBJ2-5; no definite D call. Per the germline V gene, CDR1 is SGHNT and CDR2 is YYREEE (reference sequence). This CDR3 is built from 12 residues. V dropped 5 bases and J dropped 4 bases, with 9 bases sitting between them. CDR3 protein: CASSPPGETQYF. CDR3 DNA: TGTGCCAGCAGTCCCCCCGGAGAGACCCAGTACTTC. Filled out from reference TRBV5-4 and TRBJ2-5, the complete variable domain reads ETGVTQSPTHLIKTRGQQVTLRCSSQSGHNTVSWYQQALGQGPQFIFQYYREEENGRGNFPPRFSGLQFPNYSSELNVNALELDDSALYLCASSPPGETQYFGPGTRLLVL.

The CDR3 is CASKGLPGNEQFF. The CDR3 region has the DNA TGTGCCAGCAAGGGGCTTCCCGGCAATGAGCAGTTCTTC. The chain carries TRBV2 and TRBJ2-1; perhaps TRBD1 as D (5 bases). Looked up from germline, CDR1 is SNHLY and CDR2 is FYNNEI. Trimming took 7 bases from V and 6 from J, leaving 13 bases between them. The CDR3 is made up of 13 amino acids.

The rearrangement joins TRBV7-9 to TRBJ2-7; 8 bases are shared with TRBD1. Trimming removed 5 bases from V and 0 bases from J; junction bases left unmatched: 6. There are 15 residues in the CDR3. Germline CDR1 is SEHNR and CDR2 is FQNEAQ (reference sequence). The CDR3 coding sequence is TGTGCCAGCAGCGCCTCCGGGACAGGCTCCTACGAGCAGTACTTC. This gives the protein CASSASGTGSYEQYF.

This clone appeared a few times. The chain employs TRBV29-1 and TRBJ1-1, with D possibly being TRBD1 (5 bases). From germline, CDR1 is SQVTM and CDR2 ANQGSEA. V shed 1 base and J shed 8 bases, with 8 bases lying between them. The CDR3 extends over 11 amino acids. DNA for the CDR3: TGCAGCGTTGAAGCTGGGGGGGAAGCTTTCTTT. Protein: CSVEAGGEAFF.

The chain couples TRBV7-9 to TRBJ1-1; D is undetermined. The length of the CDR3 is 12 residues. From germline, CDR1 is SEHNR and CDR2 FQNEAQ (reference sequence). V lost 3 bases and J lost 1, with 3 bases in between. In nucleotides, the CDR3 is TGTGCCAGCAGCTTCGGGAACACTGAAGCTTTCTTT. It yields the protein CASSFGNTEAFF. The variable domain in full, with the rest retrieved from reference TRBV7-9 and TRBJ1-1, is DTGVSQNPRHKITKRGQNVTFRCDPISEHNRLYWYRQTLGQGPEFLTYFQNEAQLEKSRLLSDRFSAERPKGSFSTLEIQRTEQGDSAMYLCASSFGNTEAFFGQGTRLTVV.

The genes are TRBV6-5 and TRBJ1-2; D might be TRBD1 (5 bases). CDR3 size: 15 residues. Trimming cost V 6 bases and J 2 bases, with 16 bases left between them. The germline V gene has CDR1 MNHEY and CDR2 SVGAGI. The CDR3 coding sequence is TGTGCCAGCAGGCCCAGTGGGGGGGGGAACTATGGCTACACCTTC. The encoded protein is CASRPSGGGNYGYTF.

The rearrangement joins TRBV5-1 to TRBJ2-7; TRBD1 might be the D (5 bases). CDR1 and CDR2 (germline): SGHRS, YFSETQ. The CDR3 contains 15 residues. V gave up 2 bases and J gave up 5 bases, with 17 bases separating them. CDR3 residues: CASSLTGYRQDEQYF. CDR3 nucleotides: TGCGCCAGCAGCTTAACAGGTTATCGTCAGGACGAGCAGTACTTC.

This clone was picked up one time. This chain links TRBV7-2 with TRBJ2-7; no firm D call. The CDR3 is 15 residues long. V lost 4 bases and J lost 7, with 20 bases in between. Germline assignment: CDR1 SGHTA and CDR2 FQGNSA. CDR3: CASSSPFGAGPEQYF. The CDR3 DNA sequence: TGTGCCAGCAGCTCCCCCTTCGGAGCCGGCCCGGAGCAGTACTTC.

This clone was detected once. CDR3 sequence (DNA): TGTGCCAGCTCACCAGCCCTAGTGGGGGCTGCAGATACGCAGTATTTT. Amino acids: CASSPALVGAADTQYF. The chain recombines TRBV18 with TRBJ2-3, with D possibly matching TRBD1 (6 bases). The length of the CDR3 is 16 residues. Between the trimmed V and J ends, which lost 2 bases and 4 bases, there was a span of 16 bases. Per germline, CDR1 KGHSH and CDR2 LQKENI.

This sequence joins TRBV20-1 and TRBJ1-4, with D possibly being TRBD1 (5 bases). The V gene's germline CDR1 is DFQATT and CDR2 SNEGSKA (reference sequence). This CDR3 is 11 amino acids long. Trimming took 3 bases from V and 6 from J, leaving 5 bases between them. The CDR3 here is CSASRDEKLFF. The CDR3 DNA reads as TGCAGTGCTAGCAGGGATGAAAAACTGTTTTTT.

This clone was observed a single time. The chain joins TRBV29-1 to TRBJ2-7; no reliable D call. Germline V gives CDR1 SQVTM, CDR2 ANQGSEA. V was clipped by 0 bases and J by 3 bases, with 12 bases between them. The CDR3 has 14 amino acids. The CDR3 is CSVEEGSHGYEQYF. CDR3 DNA: TGCAGCGTTGAAGAAGGTAGCCATGGCTACGAGCAGTACTTC.

V gene TRBV6-5 combines with J gene TRBJ2-7; D is perhaps TRBD1 (5 bases). The CDR3 is 13 residues long. Germline loops: CDR1 MNHEY, CDR2 SVGAGI. Trimming removed 7 bases from V and 5 bases from J, with 15 bases in between. For the CDR3, the DNA is TGTGCCAGCAAGATGTCAGGGTCAGACGAGCAGTACTTC. Residues: CASKMSGSDEQYF.

The chain is built from TRBV4-1 and TRBJ2-2; 15 bases map to TRBD2. The J segment lost 6 bases and the V segment lost 5 bases, leaving 10 bases of the junction unmatched. The CDR3 sequence is 18 residues long. The germline V gene has CDR1 MGHRA and CDR2 YSYEKL. DNA of the CDR3: TGCGCCAGCAGCGGAGGAAGGACTAGCGGGGGGGTGTCCGGGGAGCTGTTTTTT. Translation: CASSGGRTSGGVSGELFF.